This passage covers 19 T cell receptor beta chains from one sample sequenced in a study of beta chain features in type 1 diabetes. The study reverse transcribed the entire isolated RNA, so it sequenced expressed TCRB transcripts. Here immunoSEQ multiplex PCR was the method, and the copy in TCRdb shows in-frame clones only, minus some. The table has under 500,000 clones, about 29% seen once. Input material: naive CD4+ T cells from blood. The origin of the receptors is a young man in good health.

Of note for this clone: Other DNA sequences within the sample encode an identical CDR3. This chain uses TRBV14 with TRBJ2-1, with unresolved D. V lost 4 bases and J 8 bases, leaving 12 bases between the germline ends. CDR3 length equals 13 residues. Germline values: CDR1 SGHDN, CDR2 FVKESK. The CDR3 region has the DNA TGTGCCAGCAGCCGAGATTTGGCGGATGAGCAGTTCTTC. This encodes CASSRDLADEQFF.

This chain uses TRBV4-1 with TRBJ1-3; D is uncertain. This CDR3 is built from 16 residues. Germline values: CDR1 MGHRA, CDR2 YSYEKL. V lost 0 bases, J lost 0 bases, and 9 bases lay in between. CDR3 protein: CASSQDGGYSGNTIYF. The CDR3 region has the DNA TGCGCCAGCAGCCAAGACGGCGGATACTCTGGAAACACCATATATTTT.

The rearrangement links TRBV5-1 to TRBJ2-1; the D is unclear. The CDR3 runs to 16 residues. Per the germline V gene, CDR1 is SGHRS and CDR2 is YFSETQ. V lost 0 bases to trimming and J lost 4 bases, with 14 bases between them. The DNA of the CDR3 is TGCGCCAGCAGCTTGGTTGGCGCAGCCCCTTACAATGAGCAGTTCTTC. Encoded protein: CASSLVGAAPYNEQFF.

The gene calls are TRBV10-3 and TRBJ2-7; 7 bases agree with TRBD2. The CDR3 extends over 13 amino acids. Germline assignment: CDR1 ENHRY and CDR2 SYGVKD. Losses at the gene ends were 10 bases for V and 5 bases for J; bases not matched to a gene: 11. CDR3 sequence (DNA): TGTGCCACGGCGGGAGCCCGCCCGGACGAGCAGTACTTC. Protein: CATAGARPDEQYF.

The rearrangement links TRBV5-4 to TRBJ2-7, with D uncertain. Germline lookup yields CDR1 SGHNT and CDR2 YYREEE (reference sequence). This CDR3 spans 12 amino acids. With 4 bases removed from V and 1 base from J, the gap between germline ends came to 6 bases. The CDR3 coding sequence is TGTGCCAGCAGCCTAGAATCCTACGAGCAGTACTTC. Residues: CASSLESYEQYF.

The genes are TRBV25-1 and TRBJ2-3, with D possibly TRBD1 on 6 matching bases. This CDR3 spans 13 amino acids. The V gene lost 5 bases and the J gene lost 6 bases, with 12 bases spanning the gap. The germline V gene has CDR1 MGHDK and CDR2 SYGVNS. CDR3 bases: TGTGCCAGCAGTAACAGGGAGCCGGATACGCAGTATTTT. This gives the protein CASSNREPDTQYF.

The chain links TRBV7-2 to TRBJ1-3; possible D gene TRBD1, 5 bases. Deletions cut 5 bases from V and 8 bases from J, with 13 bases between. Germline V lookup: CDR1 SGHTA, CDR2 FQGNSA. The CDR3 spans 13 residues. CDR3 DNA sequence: TGTGCCAGCAGCCCAATGTGGGGGGACACCATATATTTT. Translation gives CASSPMWGDTIYF.

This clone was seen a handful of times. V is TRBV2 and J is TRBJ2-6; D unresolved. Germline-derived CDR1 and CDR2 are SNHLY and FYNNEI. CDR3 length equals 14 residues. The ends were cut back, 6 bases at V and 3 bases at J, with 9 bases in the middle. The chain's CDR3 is CASSLTFGANVLTF. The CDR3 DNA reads TGTGCCAGCAGCCTAACGTTTGGGGCCAACGTCCTGACTTTC.

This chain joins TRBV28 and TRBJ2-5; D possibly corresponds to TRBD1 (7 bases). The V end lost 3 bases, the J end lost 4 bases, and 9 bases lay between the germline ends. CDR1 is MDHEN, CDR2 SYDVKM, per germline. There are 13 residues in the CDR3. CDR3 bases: TGTGCCAGCAGTTTCCAGGGGGGAGAGACCCAGTACTTC. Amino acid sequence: CASSFQGGETQYF.

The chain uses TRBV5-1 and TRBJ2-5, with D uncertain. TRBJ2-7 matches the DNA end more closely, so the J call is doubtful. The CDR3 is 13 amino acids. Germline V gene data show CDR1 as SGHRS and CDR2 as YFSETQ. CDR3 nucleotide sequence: TGCGCCAGCAGCTTGATTGGCGTCGACGAGCAGTACTTC. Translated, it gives CASSLIGVDEQYF.

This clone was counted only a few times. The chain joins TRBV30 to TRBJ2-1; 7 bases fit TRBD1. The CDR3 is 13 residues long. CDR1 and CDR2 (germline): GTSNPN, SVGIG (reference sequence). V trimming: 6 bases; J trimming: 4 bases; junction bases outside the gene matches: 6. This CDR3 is CACTTGLYNEQFF. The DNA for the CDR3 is TGTGCCTGTACGACAGGGCTGTACAATGAGCAGTTCTTC.

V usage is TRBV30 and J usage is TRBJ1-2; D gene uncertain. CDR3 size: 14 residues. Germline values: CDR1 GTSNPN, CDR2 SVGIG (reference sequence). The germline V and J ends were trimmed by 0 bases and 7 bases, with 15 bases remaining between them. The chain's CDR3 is CAWSVSFRDAGYTF. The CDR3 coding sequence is TGTGCCTGGAGTGTATCCTTTAGGGATGCTGGCTACACCTTC.

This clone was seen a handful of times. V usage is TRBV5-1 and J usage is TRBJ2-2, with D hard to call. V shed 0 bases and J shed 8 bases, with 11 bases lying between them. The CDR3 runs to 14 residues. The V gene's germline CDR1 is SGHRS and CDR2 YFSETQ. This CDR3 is CASSLAQGSGELFF. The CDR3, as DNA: TGCGCCAGCAGCTTGGCTCAAGGGTCTGGGGAGCTGTTTTTT.

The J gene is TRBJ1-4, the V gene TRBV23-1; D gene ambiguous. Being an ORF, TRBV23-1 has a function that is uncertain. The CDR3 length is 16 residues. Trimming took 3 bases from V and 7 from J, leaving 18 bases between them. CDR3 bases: TGCGCCAGCAGTCAGAGGAGGCGGGGAGGCCTTGAAAAACTGTTTTTT. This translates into CASSQRRRGGLEKLFF.

CDR3 in amino acids: CASSESEGELFF. CDR3 sequence (DNA): TGCGCCAGCAGTGAGTCGGAGGGGGAGCTGTTTTTT. This chain connects TRBV10-1 to TRBJ2-2, with D uncertain. Trimming pared 0 bases from V and 8 bases from J, leaving 4 bases between. Germline values: CDR1 WNHNN, CDR2 SYGVQD (reference sequence). This CDR3 comprises 12 residues.

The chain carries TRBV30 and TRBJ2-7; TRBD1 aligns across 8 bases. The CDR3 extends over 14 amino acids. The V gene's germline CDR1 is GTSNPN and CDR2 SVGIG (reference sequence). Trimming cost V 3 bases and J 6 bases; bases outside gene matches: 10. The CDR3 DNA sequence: TGTGCCTGGAGGCGGCAGGGGGCCCCCCTCGAGCAGTACTTC. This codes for CAWRRQGAPLEQYF.

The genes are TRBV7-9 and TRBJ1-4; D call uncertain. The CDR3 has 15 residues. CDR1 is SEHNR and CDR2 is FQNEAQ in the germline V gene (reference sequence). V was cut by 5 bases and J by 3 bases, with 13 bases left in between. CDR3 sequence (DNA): TGTGCCAGCAGCCTGGGAGGGATGGCTAATGAAAAACTGTTTTTT. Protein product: CASSLGGMANEKLFF.

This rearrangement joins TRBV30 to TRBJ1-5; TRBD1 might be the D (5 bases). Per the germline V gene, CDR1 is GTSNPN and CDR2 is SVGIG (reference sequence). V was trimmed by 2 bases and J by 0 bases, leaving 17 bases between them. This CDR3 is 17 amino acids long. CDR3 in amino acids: CAWSSNRKTNSNQPQHF. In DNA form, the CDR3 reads TGTGCCTGGAGTTCTAACAGGAAAACAAATAGCAATCAGCCCCAGCATTTT.

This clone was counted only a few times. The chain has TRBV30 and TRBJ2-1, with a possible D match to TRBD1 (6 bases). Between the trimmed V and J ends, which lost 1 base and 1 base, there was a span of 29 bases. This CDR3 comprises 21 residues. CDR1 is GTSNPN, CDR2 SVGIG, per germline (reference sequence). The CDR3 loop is CAWSARRDTRDTWESYNEQFF. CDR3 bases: TGTGCCTGGAGTGCCCGTCGGGACACCCGGGACACGTGGGAATCCTACAATGAGCAGTTCTTC.